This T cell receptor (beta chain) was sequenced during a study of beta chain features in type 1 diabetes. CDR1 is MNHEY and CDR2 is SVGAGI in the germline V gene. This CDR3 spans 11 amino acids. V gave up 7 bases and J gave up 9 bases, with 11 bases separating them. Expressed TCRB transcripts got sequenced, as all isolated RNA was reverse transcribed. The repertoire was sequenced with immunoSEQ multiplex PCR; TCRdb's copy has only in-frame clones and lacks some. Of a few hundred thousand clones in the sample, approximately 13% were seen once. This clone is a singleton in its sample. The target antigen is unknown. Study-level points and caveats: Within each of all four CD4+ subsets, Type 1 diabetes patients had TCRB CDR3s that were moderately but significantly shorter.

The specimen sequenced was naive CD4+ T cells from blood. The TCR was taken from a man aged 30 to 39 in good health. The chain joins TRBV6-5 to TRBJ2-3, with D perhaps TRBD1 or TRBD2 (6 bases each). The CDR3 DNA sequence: TGTGCCAGCAACGGGGGCCCGACGCAGTATTTT. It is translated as CASNGGPTQYF.